This T cell receptor beta chain came from a study of monozygotic twins with cystic fibrosis. Background on the study: Libraries were built from approximately 3 micrograms of fragmented DNA using 15 PCR cycles.

Data came from immunoSEQ multiplex PCR; TCRdb stores just in-frame clones and leaves some out. The table records over 20,000 clones, more than 85% of them present only once. Germline CDR1 SGHDN, CDR2 FVKESK. V was trimmed by 1 base and J by 7 bases, leaving 14 bases between them. The CDR3 runs 15 residues. The sequence was obtained from a girl aged 2 to 10 with cystic fibrosis. The chain combines TRBV14 with TRBJ2-1, with D tentatively TRBD1 (6 bases). The sample comprised blood. CDR3 amino acids: CASSQGWGPRNEQFF. The CDR3 DNA is TGTGCCAGCAGCCAAGGTTGGGGGCCGAGAAATGAGCAGTTCTTC. The variable domain in full, completed from reference TRBV14 and TRBJ2-1, reads EAGVTQFPSHSVIEKGQTVTLRCDPISGHDNLYWYRRVMGKEIKFLLHFVKESKQDESGMPNNRFLAERTGGTYSTLKVQPAELEDSGVYFCASSQGWGPRNEQFFGPGTRLTVL.